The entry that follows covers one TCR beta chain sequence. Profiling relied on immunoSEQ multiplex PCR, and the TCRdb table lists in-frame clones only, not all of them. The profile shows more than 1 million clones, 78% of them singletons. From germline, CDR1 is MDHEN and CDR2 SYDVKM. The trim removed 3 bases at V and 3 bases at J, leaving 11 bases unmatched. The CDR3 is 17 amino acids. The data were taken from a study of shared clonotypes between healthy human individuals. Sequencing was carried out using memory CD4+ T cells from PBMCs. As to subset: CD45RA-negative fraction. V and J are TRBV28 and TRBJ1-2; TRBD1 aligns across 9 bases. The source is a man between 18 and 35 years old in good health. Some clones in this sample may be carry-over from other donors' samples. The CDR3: CASSFISWDRVDYGYTF. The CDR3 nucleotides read TGTGCCAGCAGTTTCATTAGTTGGGACAGGGTGGACTATGGCTACACCTTC.